This record covers a single T cell receptor beta chain. The sample comes from a study of shared T cell receptors in the human thymus. Germline CDR1 WNHNN, CDR2 SYGVQD (reference sequence). The CDR3 spans 15 residues. The V end lost 3 bases, the J end lost 1 base, and 10 bases lay between the germline ends. The method was immunoSEQ multiplex PCR; TCRdb's version includes in-frame clones alone and lacks a portion of them. The data hold approximately 760,000 clones, with approximately 85% observed a single time. The data were also submitted as part of a second study, on human thymus T cells. As that study records: Donors were healthy Finnish babies undergoing corrective operations for congenital heart defects. Resections from corrective heart surgery provided thymus tissue. Repertoires sampled from thymus and blood appeared biased in V and J gene usage. Thymic repertoires from unrelated individuals overlapped highly, related research reported.

Sequencing input: thymocytes. The chain employs TRBV10-1 and TRBJ2-1, with no clear D. This clonotype was sampled from a girl in the first two years of life with a congenital heart defect. The CDR3 DNA reads as TGCGCCAGCAGTGATATGATTCGGTCCTACAATGAGCAGTTCTTC. Its protein product is CASSDMIRSYNEQFF.